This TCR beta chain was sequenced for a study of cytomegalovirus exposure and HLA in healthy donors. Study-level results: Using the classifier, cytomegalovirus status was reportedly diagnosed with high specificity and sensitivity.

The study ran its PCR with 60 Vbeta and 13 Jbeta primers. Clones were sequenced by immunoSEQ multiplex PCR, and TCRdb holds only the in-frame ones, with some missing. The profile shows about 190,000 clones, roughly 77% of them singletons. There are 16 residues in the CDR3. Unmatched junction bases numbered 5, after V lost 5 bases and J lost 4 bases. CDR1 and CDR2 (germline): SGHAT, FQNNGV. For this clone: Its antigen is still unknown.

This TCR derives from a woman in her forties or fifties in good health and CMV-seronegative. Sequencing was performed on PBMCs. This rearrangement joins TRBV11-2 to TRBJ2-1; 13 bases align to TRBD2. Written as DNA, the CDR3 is TGTGCCAGCAGCCCCCGGACTAGCGGGGGTTACAATGAGCAGTTCTTC. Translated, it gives CASSPRTSGGYNEQFF.